This TCR beta chain was captured by sequencing in a study of shared clonotypes between healthy human individuals (dated by TCRdb to between 2020 and 2021). Regarding the research as a whole: The cohort comprised a couple of women and a few men aged 18 to 49 years. Leukapheresis yielded between about 0.9 and 10 billion PBMCs per donor. For each donor, three plates each were used for CD4 naive and CD4 memory, two plates were used for CD8 naive, and one plate was used for CD8 memory. The study deeply sequenced blood TCR repertoires of five healthy adults to estimate repertoire size and the extent of clonotype sharing between individuals. Libraries were prepared and TCR repertoires were sequenced by different laboratories using diverse techniques, in order to increase sequencing depth and limit assay-specific biases. What the authors observed across the whole study: Because the study included a small number of donors, the genetic and exposure-history diversity represented was limited. Rarefaction of sorted-subset datasets indicated incomplete sequencing despite the large sequencing depth. Higher generation probabilities were observed for clonotypes shared by all four sorted-subset donors than for non-shared clonotypes. Pairwise subsampling led to the expectation that sequencing depth would affect the degree of clonotype sharing among donors. Naive subsets generally had larger estimated clonotype richness than memory subsets. Only blood was sampled, and tissue TCR repertoires likely differ from those in blood. About 5% of naive CD4, 3.5% of naive CD8, 2.3% of memory CD4, and 0.35% to 0.5% of memory CD8 clonotypes were shared across several donors.

Using the deep immunoSEQ assay, multiplex PCR amplified TCR CDR3 regions from genomic DNA. Extracted genomic DNA from each cell subset was spread evenly across all wells of several immunoSEQ 96-well plates, with each plate serving as a replicate. Each replicate PCR for sorted subsets received roughly 0.2 ug genomic DNA, equal to 30,000 or so T cell genomes. Purified libraries were measured with a Qubit 3.0 fluorometer, size-checked on a Bioanalyzer 2100, and measured again with the KAPA Library Quantification kit. Each immunoSEQ 96-well plate was sequenced on its own single-read 150-cycle Illumina NextSeq 550 flow cell. The original pipeline was this. Because the immunoSEQ output held only junctional sequences and lacked quality scores, the filtering could not match the filtering applied to full-length reads. Sequences were annotated with PyIR, a Python wrapper for IgBLAST v1.9, using IMGT germline references to assign V/J genes and CDR3. Reads were removed for weak V/J assignments (E-value above 1e-6), missing CDR3, stop codons, out-of-frame junctions, or ambiguous translated residues. A V3J clonotype was defined by an identical inferred V gene, J gene, and CDR3 amino acid sequence. Percentage overlap between repertoires was computed as shared unique clonotypes divided by the size of the smaller repertoire. RTK rarefaction, the Chao1 estimator, and Recon v2.1 estimates of unobserved clonotypes were used to assess repertoire richness. Generation probabilities were computed with OLGA for all TCRbeta clonotypes obtained by the gDNA method from several donors. TCRdb limited this immuneACCESS table to in-frame rearrangements with V and J called. A share of clones is missing; checked studies link under half to unresolved V genes, and the rest is unexplained. The V and J calls and clone size come from that table; D and trimming were worked out from the DNA. In this sample the table shows millions of clones, around nine tenths of which occur a single time. Jointly, the top ten make up around 0.14% of the sample.

The CDR3 goes from the cysteine to the phenylalanine over 12 residues. Only the CDR3 part of the read is kept: 36 bases, read in frame from the first base. CDR1 and CDR2 are read off the germline V gene as MNHEY and SVGAGI. Germline trimming amounts to 5 bases on V and 11 bases on J, with 8 as the count of junction bases outside the gene matches. Turning to this clone: Its antigen is still unknown. The input lacks base qualities; no much larger clone sits a single base away.

Donors were healthy HIV-negative adults with no recently reported acute infections or vaccinations. All donors were Caucasian adults living in Nashville, Tennessee, USA. CD4+ T cells were enriched by magnetic negative selection, after which naive cells were positively selected on CD45RA and the negative fraction was taken as the memory subset. After blood collection by leukapheresis, PBMCs were isolated using Ficoll-Histopaque density gradient centrifugation and then cryopreserved in the vapor phase of liquid nitrogen. Analytical flow cytometry was used to check the purity and quantity of every magnetically sorted T cell population. Each sorted fraction had its genomic DNA isolated and then quantified by UV absorbance on a Nanodrop 2000c.

The chain was built from TRBV6-5 and TRBJ1-2, with 7 bases matching TRBD1. The TCR was taken from a man aged 18-30 years in good health. The sample consisted of naive CD4+ T cells sorted from blood. The cell subset or site label of this sample denotes: CD45RA+ positively selected. For the CDR3, the sequence is CASSPGTVFYTF. The DNA sequence is as follows: TGTGCCAGCAGTCCGGGGACAGTTTTTTACACCTTC.